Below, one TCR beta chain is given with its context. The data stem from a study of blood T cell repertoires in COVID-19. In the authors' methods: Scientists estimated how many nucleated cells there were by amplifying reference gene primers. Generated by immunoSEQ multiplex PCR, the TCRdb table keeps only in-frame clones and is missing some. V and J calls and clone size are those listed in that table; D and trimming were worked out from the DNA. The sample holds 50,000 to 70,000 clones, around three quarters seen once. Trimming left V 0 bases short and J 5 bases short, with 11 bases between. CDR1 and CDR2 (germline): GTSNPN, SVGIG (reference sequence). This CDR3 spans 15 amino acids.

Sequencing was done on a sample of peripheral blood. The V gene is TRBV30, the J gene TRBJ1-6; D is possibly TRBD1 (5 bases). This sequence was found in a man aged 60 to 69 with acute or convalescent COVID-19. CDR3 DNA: TGTGCCTGGAGTGTACCAGGGTGGAATAATTCACCCCTCCACTTT. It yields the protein CAWSVPGWNNSPLHF.